This note documents a single T cell receptor (beta chain) sequence. What it recognizes is unknown. Method: immunoSEQ multiplex PCR; TCRdb's copy keeps in-frame clones and lacks some. The sample has approximately 35,000 clones; roughly 90% are singletons. This entry comes from a study of T cells in localized non-small cell lung cancer. Study conclusions and caveats: The highest T cell clonality was in uninvolved adjacent lung, above tumor. Elevated circulating T cell density in blood was associated with longer overall survival. A median approximately 61 of the top 100 tumor clones appeared in adjacent lung.

Germline V lookup: CDR1 SEHNR, CDR2 FQNEAQ (reference sequence). CDR3 length equals 15 residues. V was shortened by 1 base and J by 4 bases, with 11 bases between the two germline ends. The sequences come from peripheral blood, collected before any cancer treatment. The source of this sequence is a man aged 35 to 70 with stage I lung adenocarcinoma. The chain recombines TRBV7-9 with TRBJ2-1; D possibly matches TRBD1 or TRBD2 (5 bases each). The CDR3 nucleotides read TGTGCCAGCAGCTTAGGAGGGGCGCTTTACAATGAGCAGTTCTTC. Translation: CASSLGGALYNEQFF.